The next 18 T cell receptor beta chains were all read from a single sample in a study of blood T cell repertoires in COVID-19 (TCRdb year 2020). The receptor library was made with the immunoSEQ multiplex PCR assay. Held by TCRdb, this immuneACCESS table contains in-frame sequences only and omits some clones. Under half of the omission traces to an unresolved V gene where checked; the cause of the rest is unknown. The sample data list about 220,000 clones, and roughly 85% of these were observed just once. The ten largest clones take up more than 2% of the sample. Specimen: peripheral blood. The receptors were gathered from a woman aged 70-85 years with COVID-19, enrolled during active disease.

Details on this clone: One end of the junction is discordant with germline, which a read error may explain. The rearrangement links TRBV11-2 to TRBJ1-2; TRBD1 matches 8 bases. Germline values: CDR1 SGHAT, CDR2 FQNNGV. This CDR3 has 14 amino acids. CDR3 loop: CASSLDRGYYGYTF. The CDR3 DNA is TGTGCCAGCAGCCTAGACAGGGGCTACTATGGCTACACCTTC. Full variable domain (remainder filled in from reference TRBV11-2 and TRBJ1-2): EAGVAQSPRYKIIEKRQSVAFWCNPISGHATLYWYQQILGQGPKLLIQFQNNGVVDDSQLPKDRFSAERLKGVDSTLKIQPAKLEDSAVYLCASSLDRGYYGYTFGSGTRLTVV.

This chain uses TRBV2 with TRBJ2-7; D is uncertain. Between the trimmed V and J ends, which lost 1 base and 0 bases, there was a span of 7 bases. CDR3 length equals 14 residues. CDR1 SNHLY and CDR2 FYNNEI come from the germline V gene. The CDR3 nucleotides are TGTGCCAGCAGTGAAGTGAGAACCTCCTACGAGCAGTACTTC. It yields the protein CASSEVRTSYEQYF.

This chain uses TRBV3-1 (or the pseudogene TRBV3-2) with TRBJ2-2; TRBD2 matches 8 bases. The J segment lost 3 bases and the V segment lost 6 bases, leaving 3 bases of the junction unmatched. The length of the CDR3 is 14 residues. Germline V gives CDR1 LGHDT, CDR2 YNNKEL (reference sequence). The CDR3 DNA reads TGTGCCAGCAGGGTGGGACTAGACACCGGGGAGCTGTTTTTT. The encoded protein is CASRVGLDTGELFF.

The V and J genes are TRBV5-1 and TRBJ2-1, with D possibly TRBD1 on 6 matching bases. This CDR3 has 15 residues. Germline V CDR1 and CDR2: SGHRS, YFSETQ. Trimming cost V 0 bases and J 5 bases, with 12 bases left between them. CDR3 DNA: TGCGCCAGCAGCTTGGTAGGACAGAAAAACAATGAGCAGTTCTTC. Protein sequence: CASSLVGQKNNEQFF.

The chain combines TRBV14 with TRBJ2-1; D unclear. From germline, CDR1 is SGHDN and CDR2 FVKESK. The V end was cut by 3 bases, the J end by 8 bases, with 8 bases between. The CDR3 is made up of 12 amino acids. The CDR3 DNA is TGTGCCAGCAGCCACACATATCATGAGCAGTTCTTC. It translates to CASSHTYHEQFF.

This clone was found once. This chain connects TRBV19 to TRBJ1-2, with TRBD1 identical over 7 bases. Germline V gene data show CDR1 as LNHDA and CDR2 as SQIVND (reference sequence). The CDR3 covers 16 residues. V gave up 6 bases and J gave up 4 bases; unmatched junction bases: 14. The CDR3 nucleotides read TGTGCCAGTAGATTCAGTTTCCGCAGGACAGGCTATGGCTACACCTTC. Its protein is CASRFSFRRTGYGYTF.

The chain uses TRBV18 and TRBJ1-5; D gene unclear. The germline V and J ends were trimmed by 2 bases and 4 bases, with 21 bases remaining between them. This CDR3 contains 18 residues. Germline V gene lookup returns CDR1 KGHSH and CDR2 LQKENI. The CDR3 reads CASSPGSSGVSPNQPQHF. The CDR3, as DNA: TGTGCCAGCTCACCAGGATCGTCCGGGGTAAGTCCTAATCAGCCCCAGCATTTT. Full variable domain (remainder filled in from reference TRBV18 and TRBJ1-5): NAGVMQNPRHLVRRRGQEARLRCSPMKGHSHVYWYRQLPEEGLKFMVYLQKENIIDESGMPKERFSAEFPKEGPSILRIQQVVRGDSAAYFCASSPGSSGVSPNQPQHFGDGTRLSIL.

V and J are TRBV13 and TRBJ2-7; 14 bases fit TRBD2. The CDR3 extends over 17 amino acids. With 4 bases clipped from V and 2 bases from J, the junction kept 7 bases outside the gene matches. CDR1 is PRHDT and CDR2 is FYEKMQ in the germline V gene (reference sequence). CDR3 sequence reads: CASSSGLAGGTAYEQYF. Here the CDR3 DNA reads TGTGCCAGCAGCTCAGGACTAGCGGGAGGTACGGCCTACGAGCAGTACTTC.

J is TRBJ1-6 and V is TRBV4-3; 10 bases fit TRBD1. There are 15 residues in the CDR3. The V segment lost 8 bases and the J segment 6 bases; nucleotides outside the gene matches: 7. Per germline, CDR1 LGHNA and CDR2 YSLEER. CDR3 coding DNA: TGCGCCAGCGGTCGGACAGGGGGACGTAATTCACCCCTCCACTTT. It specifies CASGRTGGRNSPLHF.

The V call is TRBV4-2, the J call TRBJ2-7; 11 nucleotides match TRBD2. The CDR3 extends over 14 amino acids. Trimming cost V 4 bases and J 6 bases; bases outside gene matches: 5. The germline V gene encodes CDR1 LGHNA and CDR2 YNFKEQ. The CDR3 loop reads CASSPLAGAPEQYF. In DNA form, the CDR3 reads TGTGCCAGCAGCCCACTAGCGGGAGCCCCCGAGCAGTACTTC.

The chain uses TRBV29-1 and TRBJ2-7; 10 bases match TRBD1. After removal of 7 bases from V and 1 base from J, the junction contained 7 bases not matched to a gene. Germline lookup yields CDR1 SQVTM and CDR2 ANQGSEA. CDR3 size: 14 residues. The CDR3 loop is CSASTGGNSYEQYF. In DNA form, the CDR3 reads TGCAGCGCTTCGACAGGGGGCAATTCCTACGAGCAGTACTTC.

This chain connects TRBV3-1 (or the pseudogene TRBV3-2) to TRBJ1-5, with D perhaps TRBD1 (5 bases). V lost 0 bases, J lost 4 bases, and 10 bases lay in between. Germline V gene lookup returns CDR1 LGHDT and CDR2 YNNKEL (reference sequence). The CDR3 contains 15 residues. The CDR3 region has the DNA TGTGCCAGCAGCCAAGATCCAGGGATTAATCAGCCCCAGCATTTT. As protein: CASSQDPGINQPQHF.

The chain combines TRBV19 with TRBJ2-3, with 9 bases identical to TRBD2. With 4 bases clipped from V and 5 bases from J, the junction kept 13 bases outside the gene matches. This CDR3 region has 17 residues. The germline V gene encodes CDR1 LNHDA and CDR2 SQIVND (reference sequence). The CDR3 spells CASSTPLLAGHRDTQYF. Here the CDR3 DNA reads TGTGCCAGTAGTACCCCCTTGCTAGCGGGGCATAGAGATACGCAGTATTTT.

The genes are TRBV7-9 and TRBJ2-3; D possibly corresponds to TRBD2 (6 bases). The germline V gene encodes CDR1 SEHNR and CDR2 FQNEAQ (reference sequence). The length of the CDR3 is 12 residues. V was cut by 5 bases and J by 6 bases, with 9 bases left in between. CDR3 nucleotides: TGTGCCAGCAGCCCGGGACTCGATACGCAGTATTTT. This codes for CASSPGLDTQYF.

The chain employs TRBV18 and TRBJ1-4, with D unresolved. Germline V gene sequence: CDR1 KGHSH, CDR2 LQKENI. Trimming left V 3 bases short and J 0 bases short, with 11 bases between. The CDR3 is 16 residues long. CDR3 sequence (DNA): TGTGCCAGCTCACCGCGAGGGAGCACAACTAATGAAAAACTGTTTTTT. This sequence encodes CASSPRGSTTNEKLFF.

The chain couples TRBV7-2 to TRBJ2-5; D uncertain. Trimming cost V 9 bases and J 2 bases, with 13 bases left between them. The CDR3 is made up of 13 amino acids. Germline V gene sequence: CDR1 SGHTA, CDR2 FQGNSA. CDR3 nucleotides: TGTGCCAGTCTGCCCCCCACTCAAGAGACCCAGTACTTC. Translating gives CASLPPTQETQYF.

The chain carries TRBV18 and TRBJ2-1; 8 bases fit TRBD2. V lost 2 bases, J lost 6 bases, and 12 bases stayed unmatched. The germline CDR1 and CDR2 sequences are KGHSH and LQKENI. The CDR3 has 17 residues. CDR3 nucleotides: TGTGCCAGCTCACCATCCATCGGGTACGGGGGGGCCAATGAGCAGTTCTTC. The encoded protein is CASSPSIGYGGANEQFF.

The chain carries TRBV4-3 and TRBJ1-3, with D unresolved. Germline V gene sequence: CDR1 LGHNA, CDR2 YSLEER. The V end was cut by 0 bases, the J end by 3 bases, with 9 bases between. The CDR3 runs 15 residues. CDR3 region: CASSQDWAGGNTIYF. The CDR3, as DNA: TGCGCCAGCAGCCAAGATTGGGCAGGTGGAAACACCATATATTTT.